This TCR beta chain was sequenced during a study of blood T cell repertoires in COVID-19. Background on the study: Collection of acute and convalescent COVID-19 samples took place in the United States, Italy and Spain.

Looked up from germline, CDR1 is SGHRS and CDR2 is YFSETQ. V was pared by 5 bases and J by 2 bases, with 8 bases of the junction left unmatched. CDR3 length: 16 residues. Authors' methods: The assay estimated nucleated cells by amplifying reference gene primers. Using immunoSEQ multiplex PCR, the repertoire was profiled, and TCRdb retains in-frame clones only, with some absent. V, J and clone size are taken as reported in that table, and D and trimming were inferred from the DNA itself. Among 250,000 to 300,000 clones listed, about three quarters were seen once. This TCR was sampled from a woman of 80 years or more with acute or convalescent COVID-19. The rearrangement links TRBV5-1 to TRBJ2-3; 10 bases are shared with TRBD2. Sequenced: peripheral blood. The CDR3 bases are TGCGCCAGCAGGCTAGCGGGGGCCCCAGCCACAGATACGCAGTATTTT. The encoded protein is CASRLAGAPATDTQYF.